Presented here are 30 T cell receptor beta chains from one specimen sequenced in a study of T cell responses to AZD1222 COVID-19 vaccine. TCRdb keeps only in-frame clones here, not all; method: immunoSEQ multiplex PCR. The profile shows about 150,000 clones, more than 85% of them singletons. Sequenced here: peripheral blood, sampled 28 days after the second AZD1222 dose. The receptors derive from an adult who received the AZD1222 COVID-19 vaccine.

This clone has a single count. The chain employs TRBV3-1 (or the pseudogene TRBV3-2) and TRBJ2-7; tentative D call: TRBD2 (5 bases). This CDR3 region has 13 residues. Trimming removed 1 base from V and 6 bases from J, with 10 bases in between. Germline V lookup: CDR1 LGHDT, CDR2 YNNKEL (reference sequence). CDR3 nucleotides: TGTGCCAGCAGCCAAGTACAACGGGGCGAGCAGTACTTC. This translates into CASSQVQRGEQYF.

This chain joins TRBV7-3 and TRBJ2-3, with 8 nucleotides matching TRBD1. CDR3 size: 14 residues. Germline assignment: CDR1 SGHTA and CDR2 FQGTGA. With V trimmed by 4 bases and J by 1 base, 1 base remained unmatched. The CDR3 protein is CASSYRGGTDTQYF. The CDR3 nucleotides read TGTGCCAGCAGCTACAGGGGGGGCACAGATACGCAGTATTTT.

The CDR3, as DNA: TGTGCCAGCAGCCCGTCCAATTCCCAAGGTGGCTACACCTTC. Translated, it gives CASSPSNSQGGYTF. The J gene is TRBJ1-2, the V gene TRBV4-2; D is unclear. From germline, CDR1 is LGHNA and CDR2 YNFKEQ. CDR3 size: 14 residues. Trimming stripped 4 bases from V and 7 bases from J, with 16 bases between.

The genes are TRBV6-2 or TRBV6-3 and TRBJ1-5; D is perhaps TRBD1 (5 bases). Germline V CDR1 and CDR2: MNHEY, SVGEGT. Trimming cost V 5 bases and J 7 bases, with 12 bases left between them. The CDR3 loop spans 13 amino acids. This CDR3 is CASSGGTVQPQHF. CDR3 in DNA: TGTGCCAGCAGTGGGGGGACGGTACAGCCCCAGCATTTT.

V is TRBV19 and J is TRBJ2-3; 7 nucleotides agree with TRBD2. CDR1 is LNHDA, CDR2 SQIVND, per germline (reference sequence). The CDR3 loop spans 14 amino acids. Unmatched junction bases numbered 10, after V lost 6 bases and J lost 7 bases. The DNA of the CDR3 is TGTGCCAGTAGGGTGGCTAGCGGACCTCATACGCAGTATTTT. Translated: CASRVASGPHTQYF.

This chain's CDR3 is CASSEGGSGNTIYF. The CDR3 region has the DNA TGTGCCAGCAGCGAGGGCGGGTCGGGAAACACCATATATTTT. The chain has TRBV9 and TRBJ1-3, with D unclear. CDR1 is SGDLS and CDR2 is YYNGEE in the germline V gene. V was clipped by 3 bases and J by 4 bases, with 11 bases between them. The CDR3 is 14 amino acids.

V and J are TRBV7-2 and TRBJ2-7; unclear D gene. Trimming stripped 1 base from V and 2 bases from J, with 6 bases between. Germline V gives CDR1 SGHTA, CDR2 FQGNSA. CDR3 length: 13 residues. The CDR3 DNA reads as TGTGCCAGCAGCTTAGTCCCTCCCTACGAGCAGTACTTC. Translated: CASSLVPPYEQYF. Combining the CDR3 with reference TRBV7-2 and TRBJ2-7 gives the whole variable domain GAGVSQSPSNKVTEKGKDVELRCDPISGHTALYWYRQSLGQGLEFLIYFQGNSAPDKSGLPSDRFSAERTGGSVSTLTIQRTQQEDSAVYLCASSLVPPYEQYFGPGTRLTVT.

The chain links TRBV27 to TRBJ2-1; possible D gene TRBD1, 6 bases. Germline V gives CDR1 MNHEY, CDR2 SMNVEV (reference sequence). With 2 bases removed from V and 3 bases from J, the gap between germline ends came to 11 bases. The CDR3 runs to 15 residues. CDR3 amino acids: CASSLGGVGYNEQFF. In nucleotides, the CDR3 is TGTGCCAGCAGTTTAGGGGGCGTCGGCTACAATGAGCAGTTCTTC.

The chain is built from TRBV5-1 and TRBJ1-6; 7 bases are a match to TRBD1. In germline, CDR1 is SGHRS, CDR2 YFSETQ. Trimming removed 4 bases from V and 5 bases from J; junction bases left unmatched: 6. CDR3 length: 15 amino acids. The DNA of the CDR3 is TGCGCCAGCAGCCCTGGGACAGCAAATAATTCACCCCTCCACTTT. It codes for CASSPGTANNSPLHF.

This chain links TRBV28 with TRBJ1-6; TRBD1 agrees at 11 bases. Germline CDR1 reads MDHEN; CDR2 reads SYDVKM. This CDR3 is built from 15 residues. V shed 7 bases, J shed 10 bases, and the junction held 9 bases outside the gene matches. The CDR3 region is CASTIGTGGRSPLHF. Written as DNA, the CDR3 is TGTGCCAGCACCATAGGGACAGGGGGTCGATCACCCCTCCACTTT.

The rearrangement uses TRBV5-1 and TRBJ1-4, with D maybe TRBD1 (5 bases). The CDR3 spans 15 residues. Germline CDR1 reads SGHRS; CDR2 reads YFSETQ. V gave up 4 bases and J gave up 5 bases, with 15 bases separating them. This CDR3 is CASSPDSGSNEKLFF. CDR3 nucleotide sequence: TGCGCCAGCAGCCCTGACAGTGGGAGCAATGAAAAACTGTTTTTT.

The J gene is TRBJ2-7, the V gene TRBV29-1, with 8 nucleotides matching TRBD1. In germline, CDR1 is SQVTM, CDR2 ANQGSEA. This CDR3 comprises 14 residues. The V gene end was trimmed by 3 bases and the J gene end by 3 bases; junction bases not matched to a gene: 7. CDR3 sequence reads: CSVEMDRDHYEQYF. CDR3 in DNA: TGCAGCGTTGAGATGGACAGGGACCACTACGAGCAGTACTTC.

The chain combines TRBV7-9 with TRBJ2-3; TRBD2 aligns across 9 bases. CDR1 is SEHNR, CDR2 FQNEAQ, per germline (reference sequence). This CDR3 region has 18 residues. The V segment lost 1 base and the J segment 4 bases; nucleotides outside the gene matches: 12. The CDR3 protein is CASSLEAGLAFFADTQYF. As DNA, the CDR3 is TGTGCCAGCAGCTTAGAGGCTGGACTAGCGTTCTTCGCAGATACGCAGTATTTT.

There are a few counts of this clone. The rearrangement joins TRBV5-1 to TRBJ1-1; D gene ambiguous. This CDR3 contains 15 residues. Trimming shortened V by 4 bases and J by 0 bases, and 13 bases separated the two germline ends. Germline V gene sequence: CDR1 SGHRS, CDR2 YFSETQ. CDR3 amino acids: CASSLLADLNTEAFF. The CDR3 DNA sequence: TGCGCCAGCAGCCTCCTTGCGGACCTGAACACTGAAGCTTTCTTT.

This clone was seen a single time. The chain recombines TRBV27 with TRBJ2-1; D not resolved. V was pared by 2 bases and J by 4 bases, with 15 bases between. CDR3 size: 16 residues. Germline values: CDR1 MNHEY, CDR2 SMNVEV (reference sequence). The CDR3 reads CASSLPGSRIYNEQFF. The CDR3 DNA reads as TGTGCCAGCAGTTTACCCGGCAGTCGAATATACAATGAGCAGTTCTTC.

The CDR3 loop reads CASSPTRDRGRWEKLFF. CDR3 nucleotides: TGTGCCAGCAGCCCAACCCGGGACAGGGGGCGATGGGAAAAACTGTTTTTT. The chain employs TRBV7-8 and TRBJ1-4; 12 bases match TRBD1. Per germline, CDR1 SGHVS and CDR2 FQNEAQ. V lost 5 bases to trimming and J lost 8 bases; unmatched junction nucleotides: 12. The CDR3 contains 17 residues. Using reference TRBV7-8 and TRBJ1-4 for the parts outside the CDR3, the full variable domain is GAGVSQSPRYKVAKRGQDVALRCDPISGHVSLFWYQQALGQGPEFLTYFQNEAQLDKSGLPSDRFFAERPEGSVSTLKIQRTQQEDSAVYLCASSPTRDRGRWEKLFFGSGTQLSVL.

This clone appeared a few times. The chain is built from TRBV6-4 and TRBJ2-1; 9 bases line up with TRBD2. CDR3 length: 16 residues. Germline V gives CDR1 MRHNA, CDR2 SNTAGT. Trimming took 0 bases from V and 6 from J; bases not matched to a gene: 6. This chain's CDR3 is CASSDSPGLAANEQFF. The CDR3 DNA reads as TGTGCCAGCAGTGACTCGCCGGGACTAGCAGCCAATGAGCAGTTCTTC.

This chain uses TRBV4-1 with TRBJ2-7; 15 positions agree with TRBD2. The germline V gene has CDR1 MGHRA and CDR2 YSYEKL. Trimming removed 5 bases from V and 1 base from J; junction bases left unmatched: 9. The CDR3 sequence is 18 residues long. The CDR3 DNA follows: TGCGCCAGCAGCTCCCGGACTAGCGGGAGGGACTCTTCCTACGAGCAGTACTTC. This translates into CASSSRTSGRDSSYEQYF.

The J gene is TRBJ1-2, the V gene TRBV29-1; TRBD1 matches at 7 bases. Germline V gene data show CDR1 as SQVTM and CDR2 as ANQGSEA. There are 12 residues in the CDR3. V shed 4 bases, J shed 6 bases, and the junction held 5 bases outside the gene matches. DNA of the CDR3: TGCAGCGTTGCCCGACAGGGAGATGGCTACACCTTC. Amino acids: CSVARQGDGYTF.

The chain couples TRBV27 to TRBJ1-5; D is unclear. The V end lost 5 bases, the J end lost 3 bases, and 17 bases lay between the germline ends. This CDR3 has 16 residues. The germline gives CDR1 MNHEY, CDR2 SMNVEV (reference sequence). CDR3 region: CASSPSVGEDNQPQHF. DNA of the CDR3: TGTGCCAGCAGTCCCTCGGTGGGAGAGGACAATCAGCCCCAGCATTTT.

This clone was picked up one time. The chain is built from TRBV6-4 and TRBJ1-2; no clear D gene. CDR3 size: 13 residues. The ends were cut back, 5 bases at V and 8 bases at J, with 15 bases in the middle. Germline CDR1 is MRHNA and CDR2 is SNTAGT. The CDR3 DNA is TGTGCCAGCAGTCCACATCCTGAGGGAGGCTACACCTTC. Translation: CASSPHPEGGYTF.

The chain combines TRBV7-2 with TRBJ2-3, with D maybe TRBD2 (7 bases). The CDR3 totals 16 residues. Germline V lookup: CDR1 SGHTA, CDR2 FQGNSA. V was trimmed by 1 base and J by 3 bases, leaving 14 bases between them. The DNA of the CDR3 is TGTGCCAGCAGCTTAGGAGGGGGGGCCTGGACAGATACGCAGTATTTT. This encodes CASSLGGGAWTDTQYF.

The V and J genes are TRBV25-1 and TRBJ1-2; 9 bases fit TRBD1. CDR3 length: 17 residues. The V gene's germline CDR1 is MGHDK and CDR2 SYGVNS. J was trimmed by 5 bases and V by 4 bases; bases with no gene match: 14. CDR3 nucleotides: TGTGCCAGCAGTGGCCGGGACAGGGCCGAGGGACTATATGGCTACACCTTC. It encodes CASSGRDRAEGLYGYTF.

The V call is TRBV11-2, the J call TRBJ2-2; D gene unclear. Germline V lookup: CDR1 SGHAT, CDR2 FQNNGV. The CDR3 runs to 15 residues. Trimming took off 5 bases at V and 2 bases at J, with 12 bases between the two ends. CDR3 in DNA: TGTGCCAGCAGCCTATGGACGGATAACACCGGGGAGCTGTTTTTT. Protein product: CASSLWTDNTGELFF.

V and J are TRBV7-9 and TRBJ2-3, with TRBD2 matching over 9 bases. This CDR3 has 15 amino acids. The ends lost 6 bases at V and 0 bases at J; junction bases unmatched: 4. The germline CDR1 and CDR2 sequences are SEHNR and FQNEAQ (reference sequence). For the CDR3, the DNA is TGTGCCAGCAGAATAGCGGGGGCTAGCACAGATACGCAGTATTTT. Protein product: CASRIAGASTDTQYF.

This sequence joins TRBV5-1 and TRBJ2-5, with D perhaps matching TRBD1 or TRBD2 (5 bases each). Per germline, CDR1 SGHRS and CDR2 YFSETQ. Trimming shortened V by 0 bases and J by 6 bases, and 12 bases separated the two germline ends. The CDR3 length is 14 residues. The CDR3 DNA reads TGCGCCAGCAGCTTGGGGGGACCCGACCAGACCCAGTACTTC. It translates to CASSLGGPDQTQYF.

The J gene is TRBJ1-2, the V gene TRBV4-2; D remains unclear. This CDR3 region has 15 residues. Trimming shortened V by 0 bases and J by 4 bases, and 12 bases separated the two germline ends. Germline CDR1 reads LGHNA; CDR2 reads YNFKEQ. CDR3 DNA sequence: TGTGCCAGCAGCCAAGATACCGGAGGTGGCTATGGCTACACCTTC. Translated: CASSQDTGGGYGYTF.

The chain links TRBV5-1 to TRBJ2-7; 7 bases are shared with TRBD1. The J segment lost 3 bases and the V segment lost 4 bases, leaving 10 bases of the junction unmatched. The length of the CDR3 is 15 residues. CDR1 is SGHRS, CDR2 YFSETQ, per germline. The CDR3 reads CASSRTGAPLYEQYF. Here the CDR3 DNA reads TGCGCCAGCAGCCGAACAGGGGCACCTCTCTACGAGCAGTACTTC.

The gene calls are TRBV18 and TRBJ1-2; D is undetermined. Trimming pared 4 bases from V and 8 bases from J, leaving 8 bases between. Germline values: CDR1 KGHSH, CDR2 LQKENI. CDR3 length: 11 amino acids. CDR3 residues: CASSLAGGYTF. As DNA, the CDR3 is TGTGCCAGCTCACTGGCGGGGGGCTACACCTTC.

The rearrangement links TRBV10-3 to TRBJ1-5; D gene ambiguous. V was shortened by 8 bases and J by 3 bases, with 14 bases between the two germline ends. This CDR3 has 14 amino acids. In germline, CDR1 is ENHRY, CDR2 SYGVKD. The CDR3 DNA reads TGTGCCATCGGCGCGGGGTCTAACAATCAGCCCCAGCATTTT. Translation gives CAIGAGSNNQPQHF.